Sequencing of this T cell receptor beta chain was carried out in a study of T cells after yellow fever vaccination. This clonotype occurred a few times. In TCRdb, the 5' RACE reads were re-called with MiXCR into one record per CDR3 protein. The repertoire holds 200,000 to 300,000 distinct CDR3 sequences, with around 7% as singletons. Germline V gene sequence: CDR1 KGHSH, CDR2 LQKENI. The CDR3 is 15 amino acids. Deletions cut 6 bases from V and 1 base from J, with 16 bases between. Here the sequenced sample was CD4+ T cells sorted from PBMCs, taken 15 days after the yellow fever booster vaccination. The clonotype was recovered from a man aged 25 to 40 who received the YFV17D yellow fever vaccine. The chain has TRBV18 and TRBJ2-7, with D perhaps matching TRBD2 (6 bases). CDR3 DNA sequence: TGTGCCAGCTCCGACCGGTTAGCGGAGTCCTACGAGCAGTACTTC. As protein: CASSDRLAESYEQYF.